This T cell receptor beta chain was found in a study of blood T cell repertoires in COVID-19. About the research overall: Samples of COVID-19 (acute and convalescent) were obtained from the United States, Italy and Spain. The cDNA or gDNA used as material had been derived from T cells, B-cell-depleted T cells, or PBMCs.

The table lists this clone with a few counts. Germline V gene sequence: CDR1 LGHNA, CDR2 YNFKEQ. J was trimmed by 9 bases and V by 3 bases; bases with no gene match: 18. The CDR3 runs to 18 residues. Per the study methods: By means of reference gene primer amplification, nucleated cell counts were estimated. Only in-frame clones appear in the TCRdb table, and some are missing; sequencing was by immunoSEQ multiplex PCR. V, J and clone size derive from that table, while D and trimming were established from the DNA sequence. Among 200,000 to 250,000 clones listed, around 90% were seen once. This chain connects TRBV4-2 to TRBJ1-3; 9 positions match TRBD1. This receptor was identified in a man between 60 and 70 years old who had recovered from COVID-19. The source material was peripheral blood. In nucleotides, the CDR3 is TGTGCCAGCAGCCAGGAAAGGGCCCGGGACAGGGTAGATAGCACCATATATTTT. Translating gives CASSQERARDRVDSTIYF.